This T cell receptor (beta chain) was sequenced for a study of molecular identifiers for immune sequencing clone quantification. Study background: Four of five splits of RNA from around 18,000 or 91,000 naive CD8 cells were sequenced in replicates.

TCRdb itself ran the PCR reads through MiXCR, one entry per CDR3 protein. Of just under 650,000 distinct CDR3 sequences listed, about 20% are singletons. Source material for naive CD8 libraries was roughly 20,000 to 1,100,000 sorted cells, with 10%, 30% or 50% RNA. Sorted naive CD8 T cells were those defined as CD8+CD4-CCR7+CD45RA+. A few counts support this clonotype. Its specificity is unknown. Points from the study as a whole: Researchers reportedly could pick up spiked Jurkat TCR RNA from one cell mixed into 1 million or so naive cells.

Germline CDR1 DFQATT, CDR2 SNEGSKA (reference sequence). Losses at the gene ends were 5 bases for V and 3 bases for J; bases not matched to a gene: 13. CDR3 length equals 15 residues. The J gene is TRBJ2-7, the V gene TRBV20-1; TRBD2 matches 7 bases. This TCR was recovered from a human donor in good health. Some libraries in this study had Jurkat cell RNA spiked in. What was sequenced was naive CD8+ T cells from blood, with Jurkat cell RNA spiked in. Documented subset: FACS-sorted CD8+CD4-CCR7+CD45RA+ naive T cells. The CDR3 DNA reads TGCAGTGCTTCCCCGAGGGCCCCGGGGGGCTACGAGCAGTACTTC. The encoded protein is CSASPRAPGGYEQYF.